This T cell receptor beta chain stems from a study of cytomegalovirus exposure and HLA in healthy donors. Study in general: Both the 100 to 150 validation repertoires and the approximately 670 first-cohort repertoires used the same platform, as reported by a later analysis.

V was clipped by 7 bases and J by 0 bases, with 10 bases between them. Germline assignment: CDR1 MDHEN and CDR2 SYDVKM. The CDR3 runs 13 residues. Points on this clone: Its antigen is unidentified.

Profiling relied on immunoSEQ multiplex PCR, and the TCRdb table lists in-frame clones only, not all of them. The data hold roughly 130,000 clones, with 75% to 90% observed a single time. General study results and limits: Most TCR sequences proved rare, with some public TCRs found in many donors.

The donors belonged to the approximately 120-subject validation cohort, separate from the roughly 600-subject first cohort. V gene TRBV28 combines with J gene TRBJ2-7; D gene unclear. The sample was PBMCs. This TCR derives from a woman in her thirties in good health and CMV-seropositive. DNA for the CDR3: TGTGCCAGCAATGGCTCGCCCTCCTACGAGCAGTACTTC. It yields the protein CASNGSPSYEQYF.